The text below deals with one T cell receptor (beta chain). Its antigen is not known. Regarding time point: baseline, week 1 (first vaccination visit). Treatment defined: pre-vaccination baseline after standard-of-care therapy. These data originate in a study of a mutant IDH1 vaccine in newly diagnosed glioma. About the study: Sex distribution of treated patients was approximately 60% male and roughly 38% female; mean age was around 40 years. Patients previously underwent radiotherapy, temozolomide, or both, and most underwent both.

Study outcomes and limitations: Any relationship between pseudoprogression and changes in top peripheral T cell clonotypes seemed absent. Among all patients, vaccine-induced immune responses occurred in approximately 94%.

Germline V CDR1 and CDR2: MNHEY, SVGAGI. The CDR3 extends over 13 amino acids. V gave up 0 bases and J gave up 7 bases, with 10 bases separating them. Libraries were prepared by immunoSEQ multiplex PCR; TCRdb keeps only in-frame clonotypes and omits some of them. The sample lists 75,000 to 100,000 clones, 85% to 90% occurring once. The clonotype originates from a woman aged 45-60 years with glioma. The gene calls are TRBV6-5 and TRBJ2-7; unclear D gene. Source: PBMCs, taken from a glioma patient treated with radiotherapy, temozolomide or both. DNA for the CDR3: TGTGCCAGCAGTTACTCATATCTGGCAGAGCAGTACTTC. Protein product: CASSYSYLAEQYF.